The sequence of this T cell receptor beta chain was determined in a study of blood T cells in healthy people across ages. This clonotype was seen more than once but under ten times. The authors ran a second PCR of roughly 6 to 12 cycles using a sample-barcoded 5' primer and a J-beta primer mix. TCRdb reprocessed the 5' RACE reads with MiXCR, giving one entry per CDR3 protein. This sample has approximately 360,000 distinct CDR3 sequences, with 45% to 60% found just once. CDR1 MDHEN and CDR2 SYDVKM come from the germline V gene. The germline V and J ends were trimmed by 5 bases and 6 bases, with 14 bases remaining between them. The CDR3 is 13 amino acids.

The sample was blood. The rearrangement joins TRBV28 to TRBJ2-7; D gene ambiguous. This receptor was obtained from a man between 60 and 75 years old in good health. CDR3 sequence: CASSLPLISEQYF. The DNA for the CDR3 is TGTGCCAGCAGTCTCCCTCTGATCTCCGAGCAGTACTTC.